Below, 26 T cell receptor beta chains from the same sample are listed, as sequenced in a study of glioma-infiltrating T cells. Using RNA template, CDR3s of TCR alpha and beta were amplified with iRepertoire arm-PCR. TCRdb reanalysed the multiplex PCR reads using MiXCR and keeps one entry per CDR3 protein. The sample has 100,000 to 150,000 distinct CDR3 sequences, 24% seen once. The specimen was glioma tissue, nonneoplastic brain tissue, or PBMCs (not recorded which). The receptors here all came from a human donor with low-grade glioma or glioblastoma, undergoing nonglioma brain surgery, or in good health (not recorded which).

The chain carries TRBV10-3 and TRBJ1-3, with TRBD1 as a possible D gene (6 bases). CDR1 is ENHRY and CDR2 is SYGVKD in the germline V gene. The ends were cut back, 10 bases at V and 3 bases at J, with 16 bases in the middle. The CDR3 has 14 residues. The CDR3, as DNA: TGTGCCACCTTCGGACAGAAACTTGGAAACACCATATATTTT. As protein: CATFGQKLGNTIYF.

This clonotype was detected a few times. The chain is built from TRBV7-8 and TRBJ1-1; the D gene is possibly TRBD1 (5 bases). V lost 1 base and J 11 bases, leaving 14 bases between the germline ends. Germline CDR1 is SGHVS and CDR2 is FQNEAQ. The CDR3 has 13 residues. The CDR3 DNA is TGTGCCAGCAGCTTAGATCAGGGTTTTGGTGCTTTCTTT. Encoded protein: CASSLDQGFGAFF.

There are a few counts of this clonotype. This chain joins TRBV14 and TRBJ2-7; D may be TRBD1 (6 bases). Trimming took 1 base from V and 3 from J, leaving 16 bases between them. Germline V gives CDR1 SGHDN, CDR2 FVKESK. This CDR3 spans 16 amino acids. The CDR3 loop reads CASSQAPGGTHYEQYV. The CDR3 DNA reads TGTGCCAGCAGCCAAGCCCCCGGTGGGACACACTACGAGCAGTACGTC.

In its sample, this clonotype was seen many times. The rearrangement joins TRBV6-6 to TRBJ1-1, with D uncertain. CDR3 length equals 14 residues. CDR1 is MNHNY and CDR2 is SVGAGI in the germline V gene (reference sequence). Trimming pared 2 bases from V and 4 bases from J, leaving 11 bases between. CDR3 sequence: CASSYGGLGTEAFF. The CDR3 DNA sequence: TGTGCCAGCAGTTACGGTGGGTTGGGCACTGAAGCTTTCTTT.

This chain uses TRBV5-1 with TRBJ2-1; 7 bases line up with TRBD1. The CDR3 runs 17 residues. J was trimmed by 0 bases and V by 3 bases; bases with no gene match: 9. From germline, CDR1 is SGHRS and CDR2 YFSETQ. The CDR3 DNA sequence: TGCGCCAGCAGCTCACCGCCGGACAGGAGCTCCTACAATGAGCAGTTCTTC. Translated: CASSSPPDRSSYNEQFF.

Comment on this clonotype: The junction and the germline gene differ at one end; a read error may be behind it. The chain links TRBV6-1 to TRBJ2-5; TRBD1 matches at 9 bases. The CDR3 totals 15 residues. Germline V gives CDR1 MNHNS, CDR2 SASEGT. This CDR3 reads CASRETGGLQETRYF. The CDR3 DNA reads as TGTGCCAGCAGAGAAACAGGGGGCCTCCAAGAGACCCGGTACTTC.

Points on this clonotype: A much larger clone lies a single base off, so this may be a read error. The chain links TRBV27 to TRBJ2-3, with D hard to call. The CDR3 is made up of 13 amino acids. Looked up from germline, CDR1 is MNHEY and CDR2 is SMNVEV (reference sequence). V was cut by 8 bases and J by 2 bases, with 11 bases left in between. CDR3 residues: CASRRGFTDTQYF. For the CDR3, the DNA is TGTGCCAGCCGCCGAGGATTCACAGATACGCAGTATTTT.

J is TRBJ2-4 and V is TRBV19; D is unclear. Between the trimmed V and J ends, which lost 5 bases and 6 bases, there was a span of 11 bases. CDR1 is LNHDA, CDR2 SQIVND, per germline (reference sequence). The CDR3 is made up of 13 amino acids. This CDR3 is CASSATAVNIQYF. DNA for the CDR3: TGTGCCAGTAGTGCCACCGCGGTAAACATTCAGTACTTC.

Remarks on this clonotype: Given the absence of the conserved phenylalanine or tryptophan at the CDR3 end, a read error is likely. The chain couples TRBV3-1 to TRBJ1-2; D is uncertain. Germline CDR1 and CDR2: LGHDT and YNNKEL (reference sequence). The CDR3 is 13 residues long. The CDR3 DNA reads TGCGCCAGCAGCCAAGAAGTGAGCCGAGGCTACACCTCC. Translated, it gives CASSQEVSRGYTS.

This clonotype was recorded at least ten times. The V gene is TRBV2, the J gene TRBJ2-4; maybe TRBD2 (6 bases). CDR3 length: 16 amino acids. V was cut by 6 bases and J by 0 bases, with 15 bases left in between. Germline V gives CDR1 SNHLY, CDR2 FYNNEI. CDR3 region: CASRLGVAVAKNIQYF. In DNA form, the CDR3 reads TGTGCCAGCAGGCTTGGGGTAGCGGTAGCCAAAAACATTCAGTACTTC.

V and J are TRBV7-9 and TRBJ2-1; D not certain. The last part of the DNA fits TRBJ2-5 better; the J call may be wrong. CDR3 length: 15 amino acids. Germline-derived CDR1 and CDR2 are SEHNR and FQNEAQ (reference sequence). Written as DNA, the CDR3 is TGTGCCAGCAGCTTGTTGGGCCCGCAGCAAGAGACCCAGTACTTC. Translated: CASSLLGPQQETQYF.

This clonotype was seen more than once but under ten times. The CDR3 sequence is CASSQATSTEAFF. The DNA for the CDR3 is TGCGCCAGCAGCCAAGCGACATCGACTGAAGCTTTCTTT. The rearrangement joins TRBV4-1 to TRBJ1-1, with unresolved D. CDR1 is MGHRA and CDR2 is YSYEKL in the germline V gene. Trimming removed 1 base at V and 5 bases at J, with 8 bases between. There are 13 residues in the CDR3.

The sample holds a few counts of this clonotype. The chain combines TRBV10-3 with TRBJ2-3; D remains unclear. V lost 2 bases and J lost 4, with 4 bases in between. Per the germline V gene, CDR1 is ENHRY and CDR2 is SYGVKD. This CDR3 region has 12 residues. Written as DNA, the CDR3 is TGTGCCATCAGTGAGGTATCAGATACGCAGTATTTT. It codes for CAISEVSDTQYF.

J is TRBJ2-1 and V is TRBV5-1; tentative D call: TRBD1 (5 bases). Per germline, CDR1 SGHRS and CDR2 YFSETQ. The CDR3 sequence is 16 residues long. V lost 6 bases and J 3 bases, leaving 19 bases between the germline ends. The CDR3 protein is CASTTYPDTYYNEQFF. CDR3 bases: TGCGCCAGCACCACTTACCCGGACACATACTACAATGAGCAGTTCTTC. Full variable domain (outside the CDR3, taken from reference TRBV5-1 and TRBJ2-1): KAGVTQTPRYLIKTRGQQVTLSCSPISGHRSVSWYQQTPGQGLQFLFEYFSETQRNKGNFPGRFSGRQFSNSRSEMNVSTLELGDSALYLCASTTYPDTYYNEQFFGPGTRLTVL.

As regards this clonotype: A much larger clone differs from this one at a single base, so this may be a read error. A read error is likely, as this CDR3 ends without the conserved phenylalanine or tryptophan. The chain joins TRBV27 to TRBJ2-1; a possible D gene is TRBD2 (5 bases). Germline loops: CDR1 MNHEY, CDR2 SMNVEV (reference sequence). Trimming pared 0 bases from V and 4 bases from J, leaving 7 bases between. The CDR3 runs 14 residues. The CDR3 nucleotides are TGTGCCAGCAGTTTATCCGGGGTTTACAATGAGCAGTTCTTA. This gives the protein CASSLSGVYNEQFL.

The chain has TRBV10-3 and TRBJ2-3, with 10 positions matching TRBD2. This CDR3 has 14 amino acids. Germline lookup yields CDR1 ENHRY and CDR2 SYGVKD. V lost 6 bases, J lost 3 bases, and 3 bases stayed unmatched. As DNA, the CDR3 is TGTGCCATCAGGGAACTAGCGGGGACAGATACGCAGTATTTT. Its protein is CAIRELAGTDTQYF.

The CDR3 protein is CASSPSGRPYEQYV. CDR3 nucleotide sequence: TGTGCCAGCTCACCAAGCGGCAGGCCCTACGAGCAGTACGTC. The chain has TRBV18 and TRBJ2-7, with D possibly matching TRBD2 (5 bases). Germline V gene lookup returns CDR1 KGHSH and CDR2 LQKENI. The CDR3 length is 14 residues. The ends were cut back, 2 bases at V and 2 bases at J, with 10 bases in the middle.

The chain joins TRBV6-6 to TRBJ1-3, with D perhaps TRBD1 (6 bases). The CDR3 consists of 16 residues. Per the germline V gene, CDR1 is MNHNY and CDR2 is SVGAGI (reference sequence). V gave up 4 bases and J gave up 0 bases, with 13 bases separating them. CDR3 residues: CASSSMGGRSGNTIYF. DNA of the CDR3: TGTGCCAGCAGTTCCATGGGGGGCCGCTCTGGAAACACCATATATTTT.

The chain uses TRBV7-9 and TRBJ1-5; TRBD1 might be the D (6 bases). Germline lookup yields CDR1 SEHNR and CDR2 FQNEAQ (reference sequence). Trimming stripped 0 bases from V and 2 bases from J, with 20 bases between. The CDR3 is made up of 19 amino acids. The CDR3 sequence: CASSLAWDLEGDRNQPQHF. The DNA for the CDR3 is TGTGCCAGCAGCTTAGCTTGGGACTTAGAGGGGGATCGCAATCAGCCCCAGCATTTT. The full variable domain, rest sourced from reference TRBV7-9 and TRBJ1-5, is DTGVSQNPRHKITKRGQNVTFRCDPISEHNRLYWYRQTLGQGPEFLTYFQNEAQLEKSRLLSDRFSAERPKGSFSTLEIQRTEQGDSAMYLCASSLAWDLEGDRNQPQHFGDGTRLSIL.

The chain recombines TRBV25-1 with TRBJ2-7; either TRBD1 or TRBD2 may fit D (5 bases each). Trimming shortened V by 6 bases and J by 0 bases, and 9 bases separated the two germline ends. The CDR3 is 13 residues long. Per germline, CDR1 MGHDK and CDR2 SYGVNS. This chain's CDR3 is CASSLGVSYEQYV. Here the CDR3 DNA reads TGTGCCAGCAGCTTGGGGGTCTCCTACGAGCAGTACGTC.

The chain carries TRBV6-1 and TRBJ2-2; TRBD1 matches at 8 bases. Germline CDR1 is MNHNS and CDR2 is SASEGT. This CDR3 has 15 residues. Trimming cost V 5 bases and J 6 bases; bases outside gene matches: 8. CDR3 loop: CASSHGQGQAGELFF. In DNA, the CDR3 is TGTGCCAGCAGTCACGGACAGGGACAAGCCGGGGAGCTGTTTTTT.

Only a few counts were recorded for this clonotype. The chain recombines TRBV27 with TRBJ1-1; 8 nucleotides agree with TRBD1. The germline V gene encodes CDR1 MNHEY and CDR2 SMNVEV (reference sequence). Germline trimming cut 4 bases from V and 5 bases from J; bases unmatched to any gene: 6. This CDR3 is built from 14 residues. The CDR3 protein is CASSSRTGFTEAFF. CDR3 in DNA: TGTGCCAGCAGTTCACGGACAGGGTTTACTGAAGCTTTCTTT.

V usage is TRBV19 and J usage is TRBJ2-1; 7 positions match TRBD2. The CDR3 is 15 residues long. V lost 5 bases and J lost 2; bases outside the gene matches: 6. Germline assignment: CDR1 LNHDA and CDR2 SQIVND (reference sequence). The CDR3 here is CASSPGRGTYNEQFF. The CDR3 region has the DNA TGTGCCAGTAGTCCTGGGCGGGGGACCTACAATGAGCAGTTCTTC.

This clonotype was seen a handful of times. The V gene is TRBV28, the J gene TRBJ1-4; possible D gene TRBD1, 5 bases. CDR1 and CDR2 (germline): MDHEN, SYDVKM. V lost 6 bases and J lost 8, with 16 bases in between. The CDR3 extends over 14 amino acids. CDR3 sequence (DNA): TGTGCCAGCAGCCAAAACGGGGCAGGAGAAAAACTGTTTTTT. Translated, it gives CASSQNGAGEKLFF.

The rearrangement links TRBV7-9 to TRBJ2-5; 10 nucleotides match TRBD2. Germline lookup yields CDR1 SEHNR and CDR2 FQNEAQ (reference sequence). The trim removed 2 bases at V and 5 bases at J, leaving 5 bases unmatched. The CDR3 extends over 15 amino acids. CDR3 loop: CASSLSTSGAETQYF. CDR3 DNA: TGTGCCAGCAGCTTAAGCACTAGCGGGGCTGAGACCCAGTACTTC.

The chain is built from TRBV5-1 and TRBJ1-1; 7 positions agree with TRBD1. The CDR3 spans 15 residues. Germline V gene lookup returns CDR1 SGHRS and CDR2 YFSETQ. The J segment lost 1 base and the V segment lost 4 bases, leaving 7 bases of the junction unmatched. The CDR3 protein is CASSGGTVQNTEAFF. The CDR3 DNA reads TGCGCCAGCAGCGGGGGGACAGTACAGAACACTGAAGCTTTCTTT.